These 17 T cell receptor beta chains were all obtained from the same sample, sequenced in a study of blood T cell repertoires in COVID-19. Sequencing was performed with immunoSEQ multiplex PCR; in TCRdb, only in-frame clones are kept and a portion is missing. The table records about 140,000 clones, approximately 86% of them present only once. The sequenced sample was peripheral blood. Source of these receptors: an older woman with acute or convalescent COVID-19.

The rearrangement links TRBV28 to TRBJ2-2; 7 bases agree with TRBD1. Germline loops: CDR1 MDHEN, CDR2 SYDVKM. J gave up 4 bases and V 5 bases, and 7 bases lay outside the gene matches. The CDR3 covers 15 residues. The DNA of the CDR3 is TGTGCCAGCAGTCTCCCGGGACAGTTCACCGGGGAGCTGTTTTTT. It yields the protein CASSLPGQFTGELFF.

The CDR3 DNA sequence: TGTGCCAGCAGCCCCCTCCCCCATAGCGGGGCCCGCACAGATACGCAGTATTTT. Amino acid sequence: CASSPLPHSGARTDTQYF. The J gene is TRBJ2-3, the V gene TRBV9; 8 bases map to TRBD2. V lost 4 bases, J lost 1 base, and 14 bases stayed unmatched. The CDR3 is 18 amino acids. The V gene's germline CDR1 is SGDLS and CDR2 YYNGEE.

A remark on this clone: Relative to the germline gene, one junction end is altered; a read error may explain this. This chain joins TRBV15 and TRBJ1-4; D gene unclear. CDR1 and CDR2 (germline): LNHNV, YYDKDF (reference sequence). The length of the CDR3 is 12 residues. The CDR3 loop reads CATSRDPRTRHF. The CDR3 nucleotides are TGTGCCACCAGCAGAGATCCAAGGACTCGGCATTTT.

This clone was observed a few times. This chain links TRBV7-9 with TRBJ1-2, with unresolved D. V lost 5 bases and J 0 bases, leaving 13 bases between the germline ends. The CDR3 loop spans 15 amino acids. Germline V gene sequence: CDR1 SEHNR, CDR2 FQNEAQ (reference sequence). CDR3 coding DNA: TGTGCCAGCAGCCAGTCTACCGGGACTAACTATGGCTACACCTTC. It yields the protein CASSQSTGTNYGYTF.

V gene TRBV24-1 combines with J gene TRBJ1-1, with TRBD1 identical over 7 bases. There are 17 residues in the CDR3. Germline lookup yields CDR1 KGHDR and CDR2 SFDVKD. V lost 1 base and J lost 1; bases outside the gene matches: 8. CDR3 in DNA: TGTGCCACCAGTGATTTACATCCGGAGGGGGCGAACACTGAAGCTTTCTTT. As protein: CATSDLHPEGANTEAFF.

The chain has TRBV24-1 and TRBJ2-5; 10 nucleotides match TRBD2. Germline values: CDR1 KGHDR, CDR2 SFDVKD. After removal of 4 bases from V and 2 bases from J, the junction contained 9 bases not matched to a gene. The CDR3 consists of 17 residues. The chain's CDR3 is CATSDPTLAGRQETQYF. For the CDR3, the DNA is TGTGCCACCAGTGACCCGACACTAGCGGGGAGACAAGAGACCCAGTACTTC.

The chain carries TRBV9 and TRBJ1-3; D possibly corresponds to TRBD1 (6 bases). This CDR3 is built from 17 residues. CDR1 is SGDLS, CDR2 YYNGEE, per germline. V was cut by 3 bases and J by 2 bases, with 18 bases left in between. The CDR3 spells CASSASPHRAAGNTIYF. In nucleotides, the CDR3 is TGTGCCAGCAGCGCCTCACCTCACAGGGCGGCTGGAAACACCATATATTTT.

The chain has TRBV28 and TRBJ2-3, with TRBD2 matching over 9 bases. With 3 bases clipped from V and 5 bases from J, the junction kept 6 bases outside the gene matches. The germline V gene has CDR1 MDHEN and CDR2 SYDVKM. The CDR3 consists of 15 residues. This CDR3 is CASSFGGGAIDTQYF. In DNA form, the CDR3 reads TGTGCCAGCAGTTTTGGCGGGGGGGCCATAGATACGCAGTATTTT.

CDR3 protein: CASSPRTGTRGANEQFF. The CDR3 coding sequence is TGTGCCAGCTCACCTCGAACCGGGACTAGAGGGGCCAATGAGCAGTTCTTC. This chain links TRBV18 with TRBJ2-1, with TRBD2 identical over 8 bases. Losses at the gene ends were 3 bases for V and 6 bases for J; bases not matched to a gene: 13. The CDR3 has 17 residues. Germline CDR1 KGHSH, CDR2 LQKENI. The full variable domain, its missing parts supplied by reference TRBV18 and TRBJ2-1, is NAGVMQNPRHLVRRRGQEARLRCSPMKGHSHVYWYRQLPEEGLKFMVYLQKENIIDESGMPKERFSAEFPKEGPSILRIQQVVRGDSAAYFCASSPRTGTRGANEQFFGPGTRLTVL.

This sequence joins TRBV5-1 and TRBJ1-3; TRBD1 agrees at 9 bases. From germline, CDR1 is SGHRS and CDR2 YFSETQ. This CDR3 has 17 residues. With 4 bases clipped from V and 1 base from J, the junction kept 9 bases outside the gene matches. In DNA form, the CDR3 reads TGCGCCAGCAGCCGAGGGACAGGGTCGGGATCTGGAAACACCATATATTTT. Protein product: CASSRGTGSGSGNTIYF.

The rearrangement joins TRBV11-2 to TRBJ2-7; TRBD1 matches at 7 bases. Germline CDR1 reads SGHAT; CDR2 reads FQNNGV. This CDR3 region has 15 residues. V lost 5 bases and J lost 5; bases outside the gene matches: 12. The CDR3 reads CASSPYDRDGDEQYF. The CDR3 DNA is TGTGCCAGCAGCCCATATGACAGGGACGGGGACGAGCAGTACTTC.

The chain uses TRBV19 and TRBJ2-5; 9 bases fit TRBD2. The CDR3 consists of 15 residues. Germline CDR1 reads LNHDA; CDR2 reads SQIVND (reference sequence). The trim removed 3 bases at V and 4 bases at J, leaving 6 bases unmatched. CDR3 nucleotides: TGTGCCAGTAGTATTGGGCGGGGGGGCCGAGAGACCCAGTACTTC. This encodes CASSIGRGGRETQYF.

V usage is TRBV6-8 and J usage is TRBJ2-5; D possibly corresponds to TRBD2 (6 bases). Germline V gene sequence: CDR1 MNHGY, CDR2 SAAAGT. CDR3 length: 16 amino acids. V lost 1 base, J lost 2 bases, and 14 bases lay in between. The CDR3 DNA reads TGTGCCAGCAGTTACTGCCTTCGCGGGGAACAAGAGACCCAGTACTTC. Its translation is CASSYCLRGEQETQYF.

This clone occurred once. The CDR3 DNA reads as TGTGCCAGCACCTTGACAGGGGGGGTTGAGCAGTTCTTC. As protein: CASTLTGGVEQFF. This chain joins TRBV6-5 and TRBJ2-1, with 9 bases fitting TRBD1. Germline CDR1 reads MNHEY; CDR2 reads SVGAGI. V was pared by 7 bases and J by 9 bases, with 7 bases of the junction left unmatched. This CDR3 region has 13 residues.

The chain couples TRBV4-1 to TRBJ2-3; a weak D match, TRBD2 (5 bases). The V and J ends lost 4 bases and 0 bases respectively, with 11 bases between them. CDR1 is MGHRA, CDR2 YSYEKL, per germline. CDR3 length equals 15 residues. The CDR3 bases are TGCGCCAGCAGCCTTTCCCGGACTAGCACAGATACGCAGTATTTT. Translated: CASSLSRTSTDTQYF.

This CDR3 reads CASSLTGPYSYEQYF. CDR3 nucleotide sequence: TGTGCCAGCAGTTTGACAGGGCCTTACTCCTACGAGCAGTACTTC. The chain recombines TRBV28 with TRBJ2-7, with 7 bases fitting TRBD1. CDR1 is MDHEN and CDR2 is SYDVKM in the germline V gene. The J segment lost 0 bases and the V segment lost 3 bases, leaving 5 bases of the junction unmatched. This CDR3 comprises 15 residues.

The CDR3: CATSDWTSGVQETQYF. The CDR3 DNA sequence: TGTGCCACCAGTGATTGGACTAGTGGGGTCCAAGAGACCCAGTACTTC. The chain joins TRBV24-1 to TRBJ2-5; 7 bases are a match to TRBD2. V lost 2 bases and J lost 1; bases outside the gene matches: 6. Germline assignment: CDR1 KGHDR and CDR2 SFDVKD. There are 16 residues in the CDR3.